The 26 T cell receptor beta chains in this list originate from one sample, sequenced in a study of brain T cells in children with intractable seizures. Here immunoSEQ multiplex PCR was the method, and the copy in TCRdb shows in-frame clones only, minus some. The table shows 110,000 or so clones, with roughly 92% occurring only once. Material: peripheral blood, obtained at surgery. Source of these receptors: a boy in the first two years of life with hemimegalencephaly and intractable seizures.

Concerning this clone itself: Distinct nucleotide sequences in the sample also encode this CDR3. V is TRBV5-1 and J is TRBJ2-2; 9 bases are shared with TRBD1. CDR3 length equals 15 residues. Germline CDR1 reads SGHRS; CDR2 reads YFSETQ. V gave up 4 bases and J gave up 6 bases; unmatched junction bases: 7. The CDR3 nucleotides are TGCGCCAGCAGCCCGGGACAGGGTAGGGCCGGGGAGCTGTTTTTT. Translating it yields CASSPGQGRAGELFF.

The V gene is TRBV7-2, the J gene TRBJ2-1; D tentatively fits TRBD1 or TRBD2 (5 bases each). The CDR3 has 17 amino acids. The V and J ends lost 5 bases and 6 bases respectively, with 23 bases between them. Germline V lookup: CDR1 SGHTA, CDR2 FQGNSA. CDR3 DNA sequence: TGTGCCAGCAGCGTAAACTCCGGGGCCGGTTCGTTCAATGAGCAGTTCTTC. Residues: CASSVNSGAGSFNEQFF.

The chain joins TRBV28 to TRBJ2-5; 12 positions agree with TRBD2. The germline V gene has CDR1 MDHEN and CDR2 SYDVKM. V was clipped by 3 bases and J by 4 bases; unmatched bases: 0. This CDR3 region has 14 residues. Here the CDR3 DNA reads TGTGCCAGCAGTTTGACTAGCGGGGGAGAGACCCAGTACTTC. Its translation: CASSLTSGGETQYF.

The chain uses TRBV4-3 and TRBJ2-2; D unresolved. Germline CDR1 LGHNA, CDR2 YSLEER. V was pared by 0 bases and J by 2 bases, with 16 bases between. CDR3 size: 18 residues. CDR3 in amino acids: CASSQDHNSHLNTGELFF. Written as DNA, the CDR3 is TGCGCCAGCAGCCAAGATCACAACTCCCACCTTAACACCGGGGAGCTGTTTTTT.

J is TRBJ2-5 and V is TRBV6-5; possible D gene TRBD2, 6 bases. The length of the CDR3 is 16 residues. V gave up 0 bases and J gave up 0 bases, with 11 bases separating them. CDR1 and CDR2 (germline): MNHEY, SVGAGI. The CDR3 sequence is CASSYSGTRHQETQYF. CDR3 coding DNA: TGTGCCAGCAGTTACTCCGGGACTCGACACCAAGAGACCCAGTACTTC.

This clone was seen only a few times. This chain joins TRBV5-6 and TRBJ2-7; D is possibly TRBD2 (5 bases). This CDR3 comprises 13 residues. V shed 6 bases and J shed 0 bases, with 10 bases lying between them. Germline V gives CDR1 SGHDT, CDR2 YYEEEE. The CDR3 sequence: CASTIDYSYEQYF. Here the CDR3 DNA reads TGTGCCAGCACCATAGACTACTCCTACGAGCAGTACTTC.

As regards this clone: The sample holds other DNA sequences that translate to the same CDR3. The rearrangement links TRBV18 to TRBJ2-5; perhaps TRBD1 as D (6 bases). Germline CDR1 is KGHSH and CDR2 is LQKENI. The CDR3 covers 14 residues. Trimming took off 0 bases at V and 4 bases at J, with 9 bases between the two ends. In DNA form, the CDR3 reads TGTGCCAGCTCACCACCGGGCAGGGGAGAGACCCAGTACTTC. Its protein is CASSPPGRGETQYF.

The chain combines TRBV29-1 with TRBJ2-3; a possible D gene is TRBD2 (6 bases). Trimming removed 5 bases at V and 5 bases at J, with 35 bases between. The germline V gene has CDR1 SQVTM and CDR2 ANQGSEA. The length of the CDR3 is 20 residues. CDR3 in amino acids: CSVKGRATKRASSWGDTQYF. CDR3 DNA sequence: TGCAGCGTTAAGGGGCGGGCGACCAAGCGGGCCTCTTCTTGGGGAGATACGCAGTATTTT.

This clone was counted a single time. The chain employs TRBV2 and TRBJ1-5; D is undetermined. The V end lost 11 bases, the J end lost 4 bases, and 15 bases lay between the germline ends. The V gene's germline CDR1 is SNHLY and CDR2 FYNNEI. The CDR3 runs 13 residues. CDR3 sequence reads: CAAGPVLNQPQHF. The CDR3, as DNA: TGTGCCGCAGGCCCAGTCTTAAATCAGCCCCAGCATTTT.

The V gene is TRBV15, the J gene TRBJ1-5; TRBD1 aligns across 10 bases. Per the germline V gene, CDR1 is LNHNV and CDR2 is YYDKDF (reference sequence). V dropped 3 bases and J dropped 2; count of bases not matched to a gene: 13. The CDR3 covers 19 residues. CDR3: CATSRAGTGASQGNQPQHF. The CDR3 DNA sequence: TGTGCCACCAGCAGGGCCGGGACAGGGGCCTCCCAGGGCAATCAGCCCCAGCATTTT. Based on the CDR3 plus reference TRBV15 and TRBJ1-5, the full variable domain is DAMVIQNPRYQVTQFGKPVTLSCSQTLNHNVMYWYQQKSSQAPKLLFHYYDKDFNNEADTPDNFQSRRPNTSFCFLDIRSPGLGDTAMYLCATSRAGTGASQGNQPQHFGDGTRLSIL.

V is TRBV5-3 and J is TRBJ2-7; D is undetermined. TRBV5-3 falls under the ORF class, with uncertain function. Trimming shortened V by 1 base and J by 3 bases, and 23 bases separated the two germline ends. This CDR3 has 18 residues. The CDR3: CARSLFPRWARKHYEQYF. CDR3 nucleotide sequence: TGTGCCAGAAGCTTGTTTCCTCGTTGGGCCCGAAAACACTACGAGCAGTACTTC.

The chain links TRBV19 to TRBJ1-2, with 10 bases lining up with TRBD1. Germline lookup yields CDR1 LNHDA and CDR2 SQIVND (reference sequence). This CDR3 has 13 amino acids. V shed 3 bases and J 6 bases; nucleotides not matched to a gene: 1. The CDR3 DNA follows: TGTGCCAGTAGTATGGACAGGGGGGATGGCTACACCTTC. As protein: CASSMDRGDGYTF. The full variable domain, rest sourced from reference TRBV19 and TRBJ1-2, is DGGITQSPKYLFRKEGQNVTLSCEQNLNHDAMYWYRQDPGQGLRLIYYSQIVNDFQKGDIAEGYSVSREKKESFPLTVTSAQKNPTAFYLCASSMDRGDGYTFGSGTRLTVV.

The CDR3 loop reads CASSLDTGTAYEQYF. The CDR3 region has the DNA TGTGCCAGCAGCTTAGATACCGGGACAGCCTACGAGCAGTACTTC. The J gene is TRBJ2-7, the V gene TRBV7-9, with 7 nucleotides matching TRBD1. After removal of 1 base from V and 2 bases from J, the junction contained 5 bases not matched to a gene. This CDR3 spans 15 amino acids. Germline CDR1 is SEHNR and CDR2 is FQNEAQ (reference sequence). The full variable domain, its missing parts supplied by reference TRBV7-9 and TRBJ2-7, is DTGVSQNPRHKITKRGQNVTFRCDPISEHNRLYWYRQTLGQGPEFLTYFQNEAQLEKSRLLSDRFSAERPKGSFSTLEIQRTEQGDSAMYLCASSLDTGTAYEQYFGPGTRLTVT.

The V gene is TRBV4-2, the J gene TRBJ1-5, with TRBD1 as a possible D gene (6 bases). In germline, CDR1 is LGHNA, CDR2 YNFKEQ. Trimming stripped 0 bases from V and 1 base from J, with 19 bases between. The CDR3 contains 19 residues. CDR3 DNA sequence: TGTGCCAGCAGCCAAGAGGGGGGCAGGGGAATATGGAGCAATCAGCCCCAGCATTTT. The encoded protein is CASSQEGGRGIWSNQPQHF.

This chain joins TRBV5-1 and TRBJ2-3; no firm D call. V was clipped by 4 bases and J by 2 bases, with 2 bases between them. The CDR3 length is 11 residues. CDR1 is SGHRS and CDR2 is YFSETQ in the germline V gene. The CDR3 is CASSVTDTQYF. The CDR3 bases are TGCGCCAGCAGCGTCACAGATACGCAGTATTTT.

The chain has TRBV7-8 and TRBJ1-2, with D tentatively TRBD1 (5 bases). Trimming took off 0 bases at V and 3 bases at J, with 11 bases between the two ends. Per the germline V gene, CDR1 is SGHVS and CDR2 is FQNEAQ. CDR3 size: 15 residues. In nucleotides, the CDR3 is TGTGCCAGCAGCTTAGCGGGGGGGAAAGACTATGGCTACACCTTC. Translated, it gives CASSLAGGKDYGYTF.

The rearrangement joins TRBV3-1 (or the pseudogene TRBV3-2) to TRBJ1-2; TRBD1 might be the D (5 bases). This CDR3 is 13 amino acids long. CDR1 is LGHDT and CDR2 is YNNKEL in the germline V gene (reference sequence). With 2 bases removed from V and 2 bases from J, the gap between germline ends came to 6 bases. CDR3 loop: CASSQQGNYGYTF. CDR3 in DNA: TGTGCCAGCAGCCAACAGGGAAACTATGGCTACACCTTC.

V gene TRBV9 combines with J gene TRBJ2-3, with D possibly being TRBD1 (5 bases). Per germline, CDR1 SGDLS and CDR2 YYNGEE. Trimming left V 4 bases short and J 1 base short, with 10 bases between. This CDR3 has 14 residues. The CDR3: CASSPQTGTDTQYF. The CDR3 DNA is TGTGCCAGCAGCCCTCAGACAGGCACAGATACGCAGTATTTT.

The CDR3 DNA is TGTGCCAGCAGCCCCCGCGGTGAGATCCAGCCCCAGCATTTT. This translates into CASSPRGEIQPQHF. The chain recombines TRBV3-1 (or the pseudogene TRBV3-2) with TRBJ1-5; D unresolved. The CDR3 totals 14 residues. Germline loops: CDR1 LGHDT, CDR2 YNNKEL (reference sequence). Trimming took 4 bases from V and 7 from J, leaving 14 bases between them.

This clone was counted a single time. The rearrangement uses TRBV21-1 and TRBJ2-7; TRBD1 is the table's D call, not checked against the DNA. TRBV21-1 is recorded as a pseudogene. The CDR3 is 14 residues long. The CDR3 here is CASSLTGLSYEQYF. Here the CDR3 DNA reads TGTGCCAGCAGTTTGACAGGGCTCTCCTACGAGCAGTACTTC.

The chain recombines TRBV18 with TRBJ1-1; D possibly corresponds to TRBD1 (6 bases). CDR1 is KGHSH and CDR2 is LQKENI in the germline V gene. Trimming removed 6 bases from V and 1 base from J, with 15 bases in between. The CDR3 totals 15 residues. As DNA, the CDR3 is TGTGCCAGCTCTCAGTCGGGACAAGCGAACACTGAAGCTTTCTTT. Its translation is CASSQSGQANTEAFF.

This rearrangement joins TRBV9 to TRBJ2-5; 7 nucleotides align to TRBD2. The trim removed 4 bases at V and 1 base at J, leaving 4 bases unmatched. Germline CDR1 and CDR2: SGDLS and YYNGEE. The CDR3 contains 14 residues. This CDR3 is CASSNLAAQETQYF. DNA of the CDR3: TGTGCCAGCAGCAACCTAGCGGCCCAAGAGACCCAGTACTTC.

This chain uses TRBV9 with TRBJ2-2; maybe TRBD1 (5 bases). The CDR3 contains 16 residues. Per germline, CDR1 SGDLS and CDR2 YYNGEE. V lost 0 bases, J lost 6 bases, and 15 bases lay in between. CDR3 protein: CASSVGGRQSAGELFF. CDR3 bases: TGTGCCAGCAGCGTAGGGGGCAGACAGAGCGCCGGGGAGCTGTTTTTT.

The V and J genes are TRBV14 and TRBJ2-1, with TRBD1 matching 7 bases. The J segment lost 2 bases and the V segment lost 2 bases, leaving 3 bases of the junction unmatched. This CDR3 has 15 amino acids. Germline CDR1 and CDR2: SGHDN and FVKESK. CDR3 in amino acids: CASSQTTGPYNEQFF. As DNA, the CDR3 is TGTGCCAGCAGCCAAACGACAGGGCCCTACAATGAGCAGTTCTTC.

This CDR3 is CASRTFGGQETQYF. The CDR3 DNA is TGTGCCAGCAGGACCTTCGGGGGACAAGAGACCCAGTACTTC. V and J are TRBV27 and TRBJ2-5, with D maybe TRBD2 (6 bases). Germline CDR1 and CDR2: MNHEY and SMNVEV (reference sequence). Trimming took off 6 bases at V and 2 bases at J, with 13 bases between the two ends. The CDR3 length is 14 residues.

V gene TRBV19 combines with J gene TRBJ2-1, with D possibly TRBD1 on 6 matching bases. Per the germline V gene, CDR1 is LNHDA and CDR2 is SQIVND (reference sequence). The CDR3 contains 15 residues. The V end was cut by 11 bases, the J end by 0 bases, with 17 bases between. The CDR3 DNA sequence: TGTGCCCCAGGGGCCAAAACACTCTCCTACAATGAGCAGTTCTTC. Its translation is CAPGAKTLSYNEQFF.